A single sample gave rise to the 22 T cell receptor beta chains below, sequenced in a study of cytomegalovirus exposure and HLA in healthy donors. The PCR used 60 Vbeta and 13 Jbeta primers. Sequencing was performed with immunoSEQ multiplex PCR; in TCRdb, only in-frame clones are kept and a portion is missing. The repertoire holds around 200,000 clones, with about 80% as singletons. The sequenced sample consisted of PBMCs. The source is a boy aged 5-17 years in good health and CMV-seronegative.

This chain joins TRBV21-1 and TRBJ1-5. TRBV21-1 is listed as a pseudogene. This CDR3 region has 17 residues. DNA of the CDR3: TGTGCCAGCAGTAAGGGAGGACCCGGTTTGAGCAATCAGCCCCAGCATTTT. It encodes CASSKGGPGLSNQPQHF.

The rearrangement links TRBV19 to TRBJ1-2; TRBD1 matches 10 bases. The V gene's germline CDR1 is LNHDA and CDR2 SQIVND (reference sequence). The CDR3 is 16 residues long. The ends lost 5 bases at V and 7 bases at J; junction bases unmatched: 13. In DNA, the CDR3 is TGTGCCAGTAGTGCCCTCCGGGACAGGGGTTTGGGTGGCTACACCTTC. It specifies CASSALRDRGLGGYTF.

This clone has only a few counts. DNA for the CDR3: TGTGCCAGCAGTGGACTAGCGGAATATAATGAGCAGTTCTTC. Its translation is CASSGLAEYNEQFF. The V and J genes are TRBV27 and TRBJ2-1, with TRBD2 matching 10 bases. The J segment lost 7 bases and the V segment lost 5 bases, leaving 5 bases of the junction unmatched. This CDR3 is 14 amino acids long. Germline CDR1 MNHEY, CDR2 SMNVEV (reference sequence).

The DNA for the CDR3 is TGTGCCAGCAGCTCCCCGGACAGGTTATACACCGGGGAGCTGTTTTTT. It translates to CASSSPDRLYTGELFF. V is TRBV11-1 and J is TRBJ2-2; 7 bases fit TRBD1. The CDR3 covers 16 residues. J gave up 3 bases and V 4 bases, and 8 bases lay outside the gene matches. From germline, CDR1 is SGHAT and CDR2 FQDESV (reference sequence).

The DNA for the CDR3 is TGTGCCAGCAGCGTAGGGGCGGGAGCGTTTTCCTACGAGCAGTACTTC. This encodes CASSVGAGAFSYEQYF. V usage is TRBV9 and J usage is TRBJ2-7, with TRBD2 identical over 7 bases. Germline CDR1 and CDR2: SGDLS and YYNGEE. V dropped 0 bases and J dropped 1; count of bases not matched to a gene: 7. This CDR3 is built from 16 residues.

There are a few counts of this clone. The rearrangement links TRBV18 to TRBJ1-6; D might be TRBD1 (5 bases). This CDR3 contains 13 residues. V shed 5 bases and J shed 7 bases, with 9 bases lying between them. Germline V gives CDR1 KGHSH, CDR2 LQKENI. As DNA, the CDR3 is TGTGCCAGCTCAGATGGGGCCAATTCACCCCTCCACTTT. Its translation is CASSDGANSPLHF.

J is TRBJ1-5 and V is TRBV19; D might be TRBD1 (6 bases). Germline CDR1 is LNHDA and CDR2 is SQIVND (reference sequence). There are 15 residues in the CDR3. V was cut by 1 base and J by 0 bases, with 7 bases left in between. The CDR3 sequence is CASSIAGVSNQPQHF. The CDR3 region has the DNA TGTGCCAGTAGTATAGCAGGGGTTAGCAATCAGCCCCAGCATTTT.

This chain joins TRBV19 and TRBJ1-2, with a weak D call TRBD1 (5 bases). This CDR3 is 13 amino acids long. Trimming took off 5 bases at V and 1 base at J, with 8 bases between the two ends. CDR1 is LNHDA and CDR2 is SQIVND in the germline V gene (reference sequence). CDR3 bases: TGTGCCAGTAGTCTTGACAGTAACTATGGCTACACCTTC. It translates to CASSLDSNYGYTF. Drawing the rest from reference TRBV19 and TRBJ1-2, the complete variable domain is DGGITQSPKYLFRKEGQNVTLSCEQNLNHDAMYWYRQDPGQGLRLIYYSQIVNDFQKGDIAEGYSVSREKKESFPLTVTSAQKNPTAFYLCASSLDSNYGYTFGSGTRLTVV.

This rearrangement joins TRBV10-3 to TRBJ1-1; the D gene is possibly TRBD1 (5 bases). Germline CDR1 and CDR2: ENHRY and SYGVKD. This CDR3 is built from 17 residues. Trimming removed 4 bases from V and 2 bases from J, with 20 bases in between. The CDR3 sequence is CAISAAGGSGRNTEAFF. The CDR3 DNA follows: TGTGCCATCAGTGCGGCGGGGGGATCTGGGAGAAACACTGAAGCTTTCTTT.

This rearrangement joins TRBV15 to TRBJ2-1; TRBD1 aligns across 7 bases. After removal of 5 bases from V and 3 bases from J, the junction contained 7 bases not matched to a gene. The germline V gene encodes CDR1 LNHNV and CDR2 YYDKDF (reference sequence). The CDR3 loop spans 15 amino acids. This CDR3 reads CATSPDRELYNEQFF. In nucleotides, the CDR3 is TGTGCCACCAGCCCCGACAGGGAACTCTACAATGAGCAGTTCTTC.

This chain joins TRBV30 and TRBJ2-2; a possible D gene is TRBD1 (5 bases). Looked up from germline, CDR1 is GTSNPN and CDR2 is SVGIG (reference sequence). With 0 bases removed from V and 4 bases from J, the gap between germline ends came to 12 bases. This CDR3 comprises 15 residues. The CDR3 is CAWSVPGQSTGELFF. DNA for the CDR3: TGTGCCTGGAGTGTACCAGGACAAAGCACCGGGGAGCTGTTTTTT.

V usage is TRBV10-1 and J usage is TRBJ1-4, with a tentative D call TRBD1 (6 bases). Germline lookup yields CDR1 WNHNN and CDR2 SYGVQD (reference sequence). V dropped 6 bases and J dropped 4 bases, with 15 bases sitting between them. CDR3 size: 15 residues. CDR3: CASRADRTYNEKLFF. The CDR3 coding sequence is TGCGCCAGCAGAGCCGACAGGACTTATAATGAAAAACTGTTTTTT.

J is TRBJ1-1 and V is TRBV2; TRBD1 aligns across 10 bases. CDR3 length: 15 amino acids. CDR1 is SNHLY and CDR2 is FYNNEI in the germline V gene. J was trimmed by 0 bases and V by 6 bases; bases with no gene match: 4. CDR3 sequence reads: CASRLDRGLNTEAFF. The CDR3 coding sequence is TGTGCCAGCAGACTCGACAGGGGGCTGAACACTGAAGCTTTCTTT.

The chain's CDR3 is CASSLGQERNEKLFF. The CDR3 region has the DNA TGTGCCAGCAGCTTAGGGCAGGAACGGAATGAAAAACTGTTTTTT. This rearrangement joins TRBV11-2 to TRBJ1-4; no reliable D call. This CDR3 comprises 15 residues. Per the germline V gene, CDR1 is SGHAT and CDR2 is FQNNGV. V lost 1 base and J 5 bases, leaving 11 bases between the germline ends. Full variable domain (rest looked up from reference TRBV11-2 and TRBJ1-4): EAGVAQSPRYKIIEKRQSVAFWCNPISGHATLYWYQQILGQGPKLLIQFQNNGVVDDSQLPKDRFSAERLKGVDSTLKIQPAKLEDSAVYLCASSLGQERNEKLFFGSGTQLSVL.

The chain couples TRBV19 to TRBJ1-1, with 10 bases aligning to TRBD1. Per germline, CDR1 LNHDA and CDR2 SQIVND (reference sequence). There are 19 residues in the CDR3. With V trimmed by 6 bases and J by 3 bases, 19 bases remained unmatched. The CDR3 is CASRRAPGAGTGVHTEAFF. CDR3 sequence (DNA): TGTGCCAGTAGGAGAGCCCCGGGGGCGGGGACAGGGGTACACACTGAAGCTTTCTTT. Complete variable domain (other parts from reference TRBV19 and TRBJ1-1): DGGITQSPKYLFRKEGQNVTLSCEQNLNHDAMYWYRQDPGQGLRLIYYSQIVNDFQKGDIAEGYSVSREKKESFPLTVTSAQKNPTAFYLCASRRAPGAGTGVHTEAFFGQGTRLTVV.

The rearrangement links TRBV5-4 to TRBJ2-7; 8 bases agree with TRBD2. This CDR3 is built from 14 residues. V gave up 4 bases and J gave up 3 bases; unmatched junction bases: 6. Germline CDR1 SGHNT, CDR2 YYREEE (reference sequence). The CDR3 is CASSRRTSNYEQYF. In nucleotides, the CDR3 is TGTGCCAGCAGCCGACGGACTAGCAACTACGAGCAGTACTTC.

V usage is TRBV6-4 and J usage is TRBJ1-2; possible D gene TRBD1, 5 bases. The CDR3 consists of 15 residues. In germline, CDR1 is MRHNA, CDR2 SNTAGT. Trimming took off 6 bases at V and 3 bases at J, with 17 bases between the two ends. The CDR3 bases are TGTGCCAGCAGCGAATTTGGGACGGGAGACTATGGCTACACCTTC. Residues: CASSEFGTGDYGYTF.

With regard to this clone: Sequence at one end of the junction differs from germline and may be a read error. V and J are TRBV25-1 and TRBJ1-2; D not certain. CDR1 and CDR2 from the germline V gene are MGHDK and SYGVNS. This CDR3 contains 12 residues. The CDR3 sequence: CASSEANHGYTF. The CDR3 nucleotides read TGTGCCAGCAGTGAAGCTAACCATGGCTACACCTTC.

The chain uses TRBV5-4 and TRBJ1-3; D gene uncertain. The CDR3 length is 14 residues. CDR1 and CDR2 (germline): SGHNT, YYREEE (reference sequence). V lost 1 base and J 3 bases, leaving 8 bases between the germline ends. CDR3 nucleotide sequence: TGTGCCAGCAGCTTGTACAGCAATGGAAACACCATATATTTT. It codes for CASSLYSNGNTIYF.

This chain links TRBV7-9 with TRBJ2-3; 8 bases align to TRBD1. Unmatched junction bases numbered 5, after V lost 4 bases and J lost 2 bases. The CDR3 is 15 amino acids. Germline V gives CDR1 SEHNR, CDR2 FQNEAQ (reference sequence). CDR3 sequence (DNA): TGTGCCAGCAGCTCCCAGGGGGCCAACACAGATACGCAGTATTTT. Translation gives CASSSQGANTDTQYF.

This chain joins TRBV7-2 and TRBJ2-5, with D possibly TRBD1 on 6 matching bases. Deletions cut 2 bases from V and 4 bases from J, with 14 bases between. CDR1 and CDR2 from the germline V gene are SGHTA and FQGNSA. This CDR3 comprises 15 residues. CDR3 nucleotide sequence: TGTGCCAGCAGCTTACTACAGGGAATAGGAGAGACCCAGTACTTC. This sequence encodes CASSLLQGIGETQYF. Based on the CDR3 plus reference TRBV7-2 and TRBJ2-5, the full variable domain is GAGVSQSPSNKVTEKGKDVELRCDPISGHTALYWYRQSLGQGLEFLIYFQGNSAPDKSGLPSDRFSAERTGGSVSTLTIQRTQQEDSAVYLCASSLLQGIGETQYFGPGTRLLVL.

Here the CDR3 DNA reads TGTGCCAGCAGCGCTAGGACAGGGGACACCGGGGAGCTGTTTTTT. It yields the protein CASSARTGDTGELFF. The rearrangement uses TRBV7-3 and TRBJ2-2, with 9 bases that match TRBD1. The CDR3 has 15 amino acids. Germline V gene data show CDR1 as SGHTA and CDR2 as FQGTGA. Germline trimming cut 5 bases from V and 3 bases from J; bases unmatched to any gene: 4.